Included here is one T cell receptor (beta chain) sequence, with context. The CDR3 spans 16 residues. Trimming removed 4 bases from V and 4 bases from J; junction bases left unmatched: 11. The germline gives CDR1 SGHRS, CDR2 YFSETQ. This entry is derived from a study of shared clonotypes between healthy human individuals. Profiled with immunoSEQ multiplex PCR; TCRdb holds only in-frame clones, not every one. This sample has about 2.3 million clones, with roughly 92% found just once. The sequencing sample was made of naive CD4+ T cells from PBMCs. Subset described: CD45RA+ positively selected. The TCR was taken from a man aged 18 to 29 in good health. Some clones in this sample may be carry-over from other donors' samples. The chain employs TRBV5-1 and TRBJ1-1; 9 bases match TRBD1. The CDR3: CASSAQGAKSGTEAFF. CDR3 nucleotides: TGCGCCAGCAGCGCACAGGGGGCAAAGAGTGGCACTGAAGCTTTCTTT.